Below, one TCR beta chain is given with its context. The naive CD8 fraction comprised CD45RO-negative cells positively selected for CCR7 and excluded terminally differentiated effector memory CD45RA+ cells. All donors were Caucasian adults living in Nashville, Tennessee. Germline CDR1 reads LGHNT; CDR2 reads FRNRAP. The CDR3 is 14 residues long. The J segment lost 5 bases and the V segment lost 5 bases, leaving 7 bases of the junction unmatched. These data come from a study of shared clonotypes between healthy human individuals. Study-level background: A couple of women and a few men aged 18 to 49 made up the donors.

Authors' analysis steps: From ImmunoSEQ came sequences covering only the junction and carrying no quality scores, so filtering differed. Profiled with immunoSEQ multiplex PCR; TCRdb holds only in-frame clones, not every one. The DNA gave D and trimming, while V, J and clone size come from that table. The sample contains about 680,000 clones, around 90% of which appear only once. The material sequenced was naive CD8+ T cells sorted from blood. The sequence came from a man aged 25-45 years in good health. The genes are TRBV12-5 and TRBJ1-2; 8 nucleotides align to TRBD1. The CDR3 protein is CASGADRGWYGYTF. The CDR3 DNA reads as TGTGCTAGTGGTGCAGACAGGGGTTGGTATGGCTACACCTTC.